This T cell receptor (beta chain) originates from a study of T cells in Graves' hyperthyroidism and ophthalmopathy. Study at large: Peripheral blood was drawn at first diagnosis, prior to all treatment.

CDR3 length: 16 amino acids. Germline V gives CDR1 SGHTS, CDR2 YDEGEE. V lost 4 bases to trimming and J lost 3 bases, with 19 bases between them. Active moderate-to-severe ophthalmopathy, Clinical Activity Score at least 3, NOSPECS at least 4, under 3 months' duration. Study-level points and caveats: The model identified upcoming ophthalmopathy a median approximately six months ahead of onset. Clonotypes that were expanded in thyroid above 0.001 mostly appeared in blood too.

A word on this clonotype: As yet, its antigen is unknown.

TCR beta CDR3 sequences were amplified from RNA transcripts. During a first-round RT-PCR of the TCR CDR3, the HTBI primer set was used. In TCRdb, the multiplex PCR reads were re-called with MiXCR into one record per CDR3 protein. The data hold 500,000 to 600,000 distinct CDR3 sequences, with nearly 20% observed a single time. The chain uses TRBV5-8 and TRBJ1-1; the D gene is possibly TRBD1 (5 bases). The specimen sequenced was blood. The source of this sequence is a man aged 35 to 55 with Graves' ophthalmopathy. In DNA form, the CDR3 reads TGTGCCAGCAGCCTCGCGAGCGGCAGGGCTGACACTGAAGCTTTCTTT. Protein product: CASSLASGRADTEAFF.